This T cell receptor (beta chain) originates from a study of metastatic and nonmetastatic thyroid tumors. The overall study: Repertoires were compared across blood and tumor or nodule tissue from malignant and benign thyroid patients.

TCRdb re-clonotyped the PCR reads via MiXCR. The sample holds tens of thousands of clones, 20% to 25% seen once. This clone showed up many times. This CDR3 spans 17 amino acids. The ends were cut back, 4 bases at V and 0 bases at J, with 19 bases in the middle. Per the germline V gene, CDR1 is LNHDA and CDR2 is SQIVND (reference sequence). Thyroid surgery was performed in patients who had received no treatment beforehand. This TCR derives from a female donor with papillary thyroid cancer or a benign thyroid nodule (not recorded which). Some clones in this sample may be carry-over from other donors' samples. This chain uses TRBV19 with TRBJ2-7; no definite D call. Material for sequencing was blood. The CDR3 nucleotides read TGTGCCAGTAGTAGTACCTACGGTTCTGCCAACTCCTACGAGCAGTACTTC. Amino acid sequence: CASSSTYGSANSYEQYF.